This T cell receptor (beta chain) was found in a study of technical replicates of blood from several donors. The germline CDR1 and CDR2 sequences are MNHEY and SMNVEV (reference sequence). The CDR3 loop spans 15 amino acids. Trimming cost V 6 bases and J 1 base, with 13 bases left between them. Here immunoSEQ multiplex PCR was the method, and the copy in TCRdb shows in-frame clones only, minus some. The sample holds around 77,000 clones; around nine tenths are singletons and the top ten take about 0.37%. The sample taken for sequencing was T cells isolated from PBMCs. This clonotype was obtained from a human donor in good health. The chain joins TRBV27 to TRBJ1-5; perhaps TRBD1 as D (6 bases). DNA for the CDR3: TGTGCCAGCAGGGTACAGGGTGGCAGCAATCAGCCCCAGCATTTT. Amino acid sequence: CASRVQGGSNQPQHF.